This T cell receptor (beta chain) is from a study of blood T cell repertoires in COVID-19. Whole-study context: Samples representing acute and convalescent COVID-19 were sourced from the United States, Italy and Spain. From T cells, B-cell-depleted T cells, or PBMCs came the material, which was cDNA or gDNA.

Original processing methods: Researchers report that nucleated cell counts were estimated from reference gene primer amplification. Repertoires were generated with immunoSEQ multiplex PCR, while TCRdb's copy carries only in-frame clones and drops some. That table gives V, J and clone size, and the DNA gave D and trimming. The profile shows 200,000 to 250,000 clones, 80% of them singletons. This TCR was recovered from a woman between 70 and 85 years old with acute or convalescent COVID-19. The sample taken for sequencing was peripheral blood.

Here the CDR3 reads CASSKVSLVFNEQFF. CDR3 DNA sequence: TGTGCCAGCAGCAAAGTGTCTCTAGTTTTCAATGAGCAGTTCTTC. The chain joins TRBV21-1 to TRBJ2-1; the D call of TRBD2 is as the table states it, not checked on the DNA. TRBV21-1 is termed a pseudogene. The CDR3 is 15 residues long.